This T cell receptor beta chain was sequenced for a study of blood T cell repertoires in COVID-19. Turning to the study itself: Specimens from acute and convalescent COVID-19 originated in the United States, Italy and Spain. Sample material is recorded as cDNA or gDNA derived from T cells, B-cell-depleted T cells, or PBMCs.

Trimming stripped 6 bases from V and 2 bases from J, with 16 bases between. Per germline, CDR1 SNHLY and CDR2 FYNNEI. The CDR3 covers 15 residues. Under the authors' procedure: Reference gene primers were amplified, and this amplification served to estimate nucleated cell counts. Some clones are missing from TCRdb's copy, which holds only in-frame ones; the method was immunoSEQ multiplex PCR. V, J and clone size derive from that table, while D and trimming were established from the DNA sequence. Among roughly 250,000 clones listed, almost 85% were seen once. Sequencing was carried out using peripheral blood. This receptor was taken from a woman older than 75 with acute or convalescent COVID-19. This chain links TRBV2 with TRBJ2-5; tentatively, D is TRBD2 (6 bases). This chain's CDR3 is CASSDRGSQQETQYF. DNA for the CDR3: TGTGCCAGCAGCGACCGGGGGAGTCAGCAAGAGACCCAGTACTTC.